Listed here are 6 T cell receptor beta chains from one sample, sequenced in a study of T cell responses to AZD1222 COVID-19 vaccine. The repertoire was sequenced with immunoSEQ multiplex PCR; TCRdb's copy has only in-frame clones and lacks some. In the table there are about 93,000 clones, roughly 85% of which are singletons. The material sequenced was peripheral blood, taken on day 0 of AZD1222 vaccination. The receptors shown here come from an adult in good health.

This sequence joins TRBV3-1 (or the pseudogene TRBV3-2) and TRBJ2-5; 15 bases map to TRBD2. The CDR3 totals 16 residues. Germline assignment: CDR1 LGHDT and CDR2 YNNKEL (reference sequence). V was clipped by 3 bases and J by 5 bases; unmatched bases: 4. The CDR3 DNA reads TGTGCCAGCAGCCAGGGACTAGCGGGGGGCCGGGAGACCCAGTACTTC. This sequence encodes CASSQGLAGGRETQYF.

This chain joins TRBV7-2 and TRBJ1-5, with no clear D. From germline, CDR1 is SGHTA and CDR2 FQGNSA. Trimming pared 1 base from V and 4 bases from J, leaving 11 bases between. This CDR3 is 15 amino acids long. CDR3 bases: TGTGCCAGCAGCTTAGGTAGTCAGAATAATCAGCCCCAGCATTTT. This codes for CASSLGSQNNQPQHF.

This chain links TRBV10-2 with TRBJ2-3; 12 nucleotides agree with TRBD2. CDR1 and CDR2 (germline): WSHSY, SAAADI. V lost 2 bases, J lost 7 bases, and 4 bases stayed unmatched. This CDR3 is built from 15 residues. CDR3 residues: CASSEGLAGLHTQYF. DNA for the CDR3: TGCGCCAGCAGTGAGGGACTAGCGGGGCTGCATACGCAGTATTTT.

The chain employs TRBV28 and TRBJ2-5; the D is unclear. The CDR3 sequence is 13 residues long. Germline-derived CDR1 and CDR2 are MDHEN and SYDVKM. V lost 5 bases to trimming and J lost 2 bases, with 9 bases between them. CDR3 sequence: CASSIPLQETQYF. CDR3 bases: TGTGCCAGCAGTATTCCGCTACAAGAGACCCAGTACTTC.

The V and J genes are TRBV19 and TRBJ1-1; D remains ambiguous. Trimming pared 1 base from V and 1 base from J, leaving 4 bases between. The CDR3 loop spans 13 amino acids. Looked up from germline, CDR1 is LNHDA and CDR2 is SQIVND (reference sequence). CDR3 DNA: TGTGCCAGTAGTATAGGGCAGAACACTGAAGCTTTCTTT. Amino acids: CASSIGQNTEAFF.

The rearrangement links TRBV27 to TRBJ2-7; TRBD1 or TRBD2 may be the D gene (5 bases each). CDR1 MNHEY and CDR2 SMNVEV come from the germline V gene (reference sequence). The CDR3 length is 14 residues. Trimming stripped 6 bases from V and 3 bases from J, with 15 bases between. This CDR3 reads CASSTRDGSYEQYF. As DNA, the CDR3 is TGTGCCAGCAGCACCAGGGACGGTAGCTACGAGCAGTACTTC.